This T cell receptor (beta chain) was sequenced in a study of CXCR3-negative and CXCR3-positive naive CD8 T cells. Across the whole study: Collectively, the libraries yielded about 140 million TRB reads in total, at about 1.5 +/- 0.3 million per library. Whole-study findings and limits: In CXCR3-positive naive cells, the TRB CDR3s were more hydrophobic than in CXCR3-negative naive cells. Comparably high diversity marked both naive subsets, whereas memory CD8+ cells had much lower diversity. Naive subsets did not differ in surface CD5, and the authors estimated TCR strength using properties of the TRB CDR3.

A word on this clonotype: What it binds is not known.

In germline, CDR1 is SGDLS, CDR2 YYNGEE. CDR3 length equals 14 residues. 5' RACE with UMI labels generated the TRB cDNA libraries. TCRdb reprocessed the 5' RACE reads and reports one entry per CDR3 protein, with no DNA. The table for this sample gives some 6,700 distinct CDR3 sequences. Sequencing was performed on naive CXCR3+ CD8+ T cells from blood. Subset reported: CD45RO-CCR7+CD27+CD95- naive CD8+ T cells expressing CXCR3 (TNR3+). The chain employs TRBV9 and TRBJ1-4; there is no DNA to check the TCRdb D call of TRBD1. The receptor's source is a human donor in good health. Some clones in this sample may be carry-over from other donors' samples. Here the CDR3 reads CASSATEANEKLFF.